This TCR beta chain is drawn from a study of blood T cell repertoires in COVID-19. Study details: Donors in the United States, Italy and Spain gave samples during acute or convalescent COVID-19. Sources were T cells, B-cell-depleted T cells, or PBMCs; the material itself was cDNA or gDNA.

Trimming cost V 1 base and J 5 bases, with 13 bases left between them. The germline V gene encodes CDR1 SGHRS and CDR2 YFSETQ. This CDR3 comprises 16 residues. In the study's own analysis: Estimated nucleated cell counts came from reference gene primer amplification. Sequenced by immunoSEQ multiplex PCR; TCRdb stores in-frame clones only, minus some. That table supplies the V and J calls and clone size; D and trimming were determined from the DNA. The repertoire has about 190,000 clones, roughly 87% of them found once; the top ten carry approximately 6.2%. Sequenced: peripheral blood. The TCR sequence derives from a woman aged 40 to 55 with acute or convalescent COVID-19. The chain links TRBV5-1 to TRBJ1-6; TRBD1 might be the D (6 bases). CDR3 nucleotides: TGCGCCAGCAGCTTGCAGGGGCAGGGGAATAATTCACCCCTCCACTTT. Translation: CASSLQGQGNNSPLHF.